A selection of T cell receptor beta chains follows, all from one sample in a study. TCRdb recomputed calls from the RT-PCR reads with MiXCR, one row per CDR3 protein. The sample records around 700,000 distinct CDR3 sequences, over 12% being singletons. The sample was memory CD4+ T cells from blood. These receptors were collected from a female donor in good health, serving as a healthy control. The conserved cysteine and the conserved F or W are not part of the CDR3 here. Clone size, where shown, is once, few, many, or a class for clones that have expanded.

>13|-|TRBV28
ASTLVGTLYNEQF
>10|few|TRBV20-1
SGARGTDTQY
>9|few|TRBV29-1
SVLNTGELF
>13|-|TRBV2
ASSEEPSRSTEAF
>15|-|TRBV21-1
ASSKGQKGAYGTEAF
>12|many|TRBV20-1
SARVTSGIDEQY
>11|many|TRBV9
ASSVSLYNEQF
>13|many|TRBV15
ATSGRDGGADTQY
>11|-|TRBV20-1
SARGQSNQPQH
>13|-|TRBV5-1
ASNRLAGDQETQY
>11|-|TRBV5-1
ASSQPAVGEQY
>13|-|TRBV3-1
ASSLTSGSDYEQF
>13|-|TRBV3-1
ASSQTTGGDSPLH
>13|few|TRBV5-1
ASSFSGTSADTQY
>13|-|TRBV5-1
ASSPRTSAAYEQY
>12|-|TRBV7-9
ASSLSGVVNTIY
>14|-|TRBV4-3
AIPDRGQGSNQPQH
>13|many|TRBV4-2
ASSQDGQPNTEAF
>11|many|TRBV7-2
ASSPYRGETQY
>11|-|TRBV28
ASSWASYNEQF
>14|many|TRBV6-5
ASSGRDFATNQPQH
>11|-|TRBV20-1
SARVPGTDSYT
>12|few|TRBV7-2
ASSLDIGSYEQY
>12|-|TRBV3-1
ASSLRQAPYEQY
>11|-|TRBV5-4
ASKDNDVGEAF
>11|-|TRBV24-1
ATSSGLVNEQF
>11|-|TRBV27
ASSQRGASEAF
>11|few|TRBV28
ASKSGDGTEAF
>12|few|TRBV6-1
ASSEAVSGREQY
>11|few|TRBV6-1
ASSGERGSEQY
>15|few|TRBV14
ASSQNPSTALYSPLH
>14|-|TRBV9
ASSVRDRVENTEAF
>15|few|TRBV5-1
ASSLPGTLAGHNEQF
>11|many|TRBV20-1
SARTRVEWGYT
>14|many|TRBV6-5
ASSYSISGGTDTQY
>15|-|TRBV7-2
ASSFFPGTGGDQPQH
>12|many|TRBV6-2/TRBV6-3
ASRGTGGLNEQF
>13|few|TRBV5-1
ASSLVSPGDTEAF
>11|few|TRBV24-1
ATRVTGGTEAF
>11|-|TRBV28
ASSIPGIDTQY